Listed here is a single T cell receptor beta chain. The data are from a study of T cell changes during pregnancy in multiple sclerosis. Sequenced by immunoSEQ multiplex PCR; TCRdb stores in-frame clones only, minus some. Of 13,000 to 15,000 clones listed, more than 80% are singletons. The CDR3 extends over 14 amino acids. V shed 6 bases, J shed 1 base, and the junction held 5 bases outside the gene matches. The germline V gene has CDR1 KGHSH and CDR2 LQKENI. The receptor's source is a female donor in good health, enrolled as a control in a pregnancy study. The chain recombines TRBV18 with TRBJ1-1; 7 bases align to TRBD1. The sample here was peripheral blood, taken in the second trimester of pregnancy. This chain's CDR3 is CASSPGQANTEAFF. In nucleotides, the CDR3 is TGTGCCAGCTCTCCAGGACAGGCGAACACTGAAGCTTTCTTT.